The next 9 T cell receptor beta chains were all read from a single sample in a study of blood T cell repertoires in COVID-19. Here immunoSEQ multiplex PCR was the method, and the copy in TCRdb shows in-frame clones only, minus some. The sample lists about 140,000 clones; 60% to 80% were seen once. Sample: PBMCs or T cells enriched from blood (not recorded which). The receptors here all came from a woman between 45 and 65 years old who had recovered from COVID-19.

The chain joins TRBV28 to TRBJ1-4; 11 nucleotides match TRBD1. Germline CDR1 MDHEN, CDR2 SYDVKM. J was trimmed by 4 bases and V by 8 bases; bases with no gene match: 3. There are 14 residues in the CDR3. This CDR3 is CASQGTGGNEKLFF. The CDR3 DNA is TGTGCCAGCCAGGGGACAGGGGGTAATGAAAAACTGTTTTTT.

The V call is TRBV18, the J call TRBJ1-3, with 7 bases that match TRBD1. The CDR3 contains 15 residues. The germline gives CDR1 KGHSH, CDR2 LQKENI. Trimming took 3 bases from V and 0 from J; bases not matched to a gene: 2. The CDR3 loop reads CASSPGTASGNTIYF. The CDR3 DNA reads as TGTGCCAGCTCACCGGGGACAGCCTCTGGAAACACCATATATTTT.

J is TRBJ1-3 and V is TRBV14; D is undetermined. The CDR3 sequence is 15 residues long. In germline, CDR1 is SGHDN, CDR2 FVKESK. The V and J ends lost 2 bases and 1 base respectively, with 9 bases between them. This CDR3 reads CASSQQAISGNTIYF. CDR3 DNA: TGTGCCAGCAGCCAACAGGCAATATCTGGAAACACCATATATTTT.

This chain links TRBV7-2 with TRBJ2-4, with a possible D match to TRBD2 (6 bases). V was pared by 0 bases and J by 6 bases, with 6 bases between. Looked up from germline, CDR1 is SGHTA and CDR2 is FQGNSA. The CDR3 length is 13 residues. In DNA form, the CDR3 reads TGTGCCAGCAGCTTAGCTAGCGGAAACATTCAGTACTTC. It encodes CASSLASGNIQYF. The complete variable domain, with remaining parts taken from reference TRBV7-2 and TRBJ2-4, reads GAGVSQSPSNKVTEKGKDVELRCDPISGHTALYWYRQSLGQGLEFLIYFQGNSAPDKSGLPSDRFSAERTGGSVSTLTIQRTQQEDSAVYLCASSLASGNIQYFGAGTRLSVL.

The chain uses TRBV30 and TRBJ1-5, with D perhaps TRBD1 (5 bases). The V end was cut by 2 bases, the J end by 9 bases, with 14 bases between. CDR3 length equals 13 residues. Germline loops: CDR1 GTSNPN, CDR2 SVGIG (reference sequence). Here the CDR3 DNA reads TGTGCCTGGAGTAATAGGGGAAAAGGGCCCCAGCATTTT. Amino acid sequence: CAWSNRGKGPQHF.

The chain employs TRBV19 and TRBJ1-1; 8 bases are a match to TRBD1. Germline CDR1 is LNHDA and CDR2 is SQIVND (reference sequence). The ends lost 9 bases at V and 3 bases at J; junction bases unmatched: 9. The CDR3 loop spans 14 amino acids. The CDR3: CASIQGATDTEAFF. CDR3 DNA: TGTGCCAGCATTCAGGGGGCTACGGACACTGAAGCTTTCTTT.

This chain links TRBV7-6 with TRBJ1-4; no reliable D call. Germline V gives CDR1 SGHVS, CDR2 FNYEAQ. Trimming removed 4 bases at V and 6 bases at J, with 6 bases between. The CDR3 contains 12 residues. Here the CDR3 reads CASSSLDEKLFF. The CDR3 nucleotides are TGTGCCAGCAGCTCGTTAGATGAAAAACTGTTTTTT.

The V and J genes are TRBV7-3 and TRBJ2-1; tentative D call: TRBD2 (6 bases). The V end lost 5 bases, the J end lost 5 bases, and 13 bases lay between the germline ends. The CDR3 consists of 14 residues. Germline values: CDR1 SGHTA, CDR2 FQGTGA. This CDR3 reads CASSPGSSDNEQFF. The CDR3 nucleotides read TGTGCCAGCAGCCCGGGTTCTAGCGACAATGAGCAGTTCTTC.

This clone was observed a single time. The chain has TRBV28 and TRBJ2-2, with 7 bases fitting TRBD1. The CDR3 is made up of 13 amino acids. Germline CDR1 is MDHEN and CDR2 is SYDVKM. V trimming: 6 bases; J trimming: 6 bases; junction bases outside the gene matches: 4. CDR3 in DNA: TGTGCCAGCAGCCTTAGGGGGCCCGGGGAGCTGTTTTTT. As protein: CASSLRGPGELFF.